This is a list of T cell receptor beta chains from one sample in a study of OX40 agonist ivuxolimab in advanced cancers. Here immunoSEQ multiplex PCR was the method, and the copy in TCRdb shows in-frame clones only, minus some. The sample consists of about 78,000 clones, about 84% of them appearing once. Specimen: CD4+ or CD8+ T cells sorted from blood, collected in a trial of the OX40 agonist ivuxolimab. Receptors originate from an adult with an advanced solid tumor such as melanoma, head and neck, liver or kidney cancer. Both conserved end residues are trimmed from each CDR3.

>TRBV6-6|TRBJ1-1
ASSPTGQGGTEAF
>TRBV5-6|TRBJ1-4
ASTRQGVNEKLF
>TRBV2|TRBJ2-3
ASSSPGVGTDTQY
>TRBV7-9|TRBJ2-5
ASSPLAGGGKTQY
>TRBV18|TRBJ2-2
ASSPVFGNTGELF
>TRBV6-6|TRBJ1-6
ASSGQGRNSPLH
>TRBV18|TRBJ1-5
ASSPQGGDSNQPQH
>TRBV28|TRBJ1-1
ASSSPGGDTEAF
>TRBV28|TRBJ1-4
ASTPRRGNEKLF
>TRBV30|TRBJ1-5
AWSNYHSNQPQH
>TRBV28|TRBJ1-6
ASSSLNLRGRDNSPLH
>TRBV6-1|TRBJ2-5
ASGMKYQETQY
>TRBV7-9|TRBJ1-1
ASSPAGLMNTEAF
>TRBV2|TRBJ2-1
ASSAGRASLNEQF
>TRBV19|TRBJ1-5
ASSIGYKGSNQPQH
>TRBV18|TRBJ1-2
ASSPPGGSYYGYT
>TRBV28|TRBJ2-7
ASSFSGQGQKEQY
>TRBV5-1|TRBJ2-2
ASSKQRGENTGELF
>TRBV2|TRBJ2-2
ASSDVAFPGELF
>TRBV4-1|TRBJ1-1
ASSQVGLMNTEAF
>TRBV29-1|TRBJ2-1
SVGREGTYNEQF
>TRBV18|TRBJ2-3
ASTLAGVGDTQY
>TRBV6-1|TRBJ1-5
ATGPQH
>TRBV20-1|TRBJ1-2
SARRQYGYT
>TRBV13|TRBJ2-1
ASSLAGVLRGEQF
>TRBV28|TRBJ1-1
ASSLLWTGNTEAF
>TRBV5-1|TRBJ1-1
ASSLARQSNTEAF
>TRBV2|TRBJ2-2
ASTLAGGAGELF
>TRBV7-7|TRBJ2-7
ASSRQGAYEQY
>TRBV7-2|TRBJ2-1
ASSTRTGPGVQF
>TRBV7-2|TRBJ1-5
ASSPGQLVNNQPQH